Below are 30 T cell receptor beta chains sequenced from a single sample in a study of cytomegalovirus exposure and HLA in healthy donors. A multiplex PCR was run with 60 Vbeta primers and 13 Jbeta primers. TCRdb's table, derived via immunoSEQ multiplex PCR, lists solely in-frame clones and lacks some. The sample consists of roughly 180,000 clones, about 83% of them appearing once. The sequencing input was PBMCs. Source of these receptors: a girl between 10 and 17 years old in good health and CMV-seropositive.

The V call is TRBV6-5, the J call TRBJ1-1, with D uncertain. V lost 0 bases, J lost 1 base, and 9 bases lay in between. The CDR3 loop spans 15 amino acids. Germline V CDR1 and CDR2: MNHEY, SVGAGI. The CDR3 DNA is TGTGCCAGCAGTTACTCCGCGGCTAGGAACACTGAAGCTTTCTTT. This translates into CASSYSAARNTEAFF.

This chain uses TRBV9 with TRBJ1-1; 8 bases are shared with TRBD1. This CDR3 is 16 amino acids long. The trim removed 3 bases at V and 1 base at J, leaving 8 bases unmatched. CDR1 and CDR2 from the germline V gene are SGDLS and YYNGEE. This CDR3 reads CASSAAGGGGNTEAFF. The CDR3 DNA reads TGTGCCAGCAGCGCCGCAGGGGGCGGGGGGAACACTGAAGCTTTCTTT.

The J gene is TRBJ2-1, the V gene TRBV7-9, with TRBD1 identical over 10 bases. V was pared by 5 bases and J by 8 bases, with 9 bases of the junction left unmatched. Germline CDR1 and CDR2: SEHNR and FQNEAQ (reference sequence). The CDR3 contains 15 residues. The CDR3 is CASSPDRGGLDEQFF. Written as DNA, the CDR3 is TGTGCCAGCAGCCCGGACAGGGGGGGTTTGGATGAGCAGTTCTTC. Variable domain in full (rest from reference TRBV7-9 and TRBJ2-1): DTGVSQNPRHKITKRGQNVTFRCDPISEHNRLYWYRQTLGQGPEFLTYFQNEAQLEKSRLLSDRFSAERPKGSFSTLEIQRTEQGDSAMYLCASSPDRGGLDEQFFGPGTRLTVL.

The V call is TRBV9, the J call TRBJ1-1; D is unresolved. CDR1 is SGDLS, CDR2 YYNGEE, per germline. CDR3 length equals 12 residues. The ends were cut back, 0 bases at V and 7 bases at J, with 7 bases in the middle. CDR3 in amino acids: CASSVAVGEAFF. The CDR3 DNA sequence: TGTGCCAGCAGCGTAGCTGTCGGTGAAGCTTTCTTT.

This clone was recorded only once. The rearrangement links TRBV19 to TRBJ2-5; TRBD2 aligns across 11 bases. V lost 4 bases to trimming and J lost 5 bases; unmatched junction nucleotides: 6. Germline assignment: CDR1 LNHDA and CDR2 SQIVND (reference sequence). The CDR3 loop spans 15 amino acids. The CDR3 spells CASSNNSGGAETQYF. The CDR3 coding sequence is TGTGCCAGTAGTAACAATAGCGGGGGGGCCGAGACCCAGTACTTC.

The gene calls are TRBV29-1 and TRBJ1-5; 8 bases are shared with TRBD1. The junction had 7 bases not matched to a gene; V was cut back by 6 bases and J by 6 bases. Germline CDR1 reads SQVTM; CDR2 reads ANQGSEA. This CDR3 contains 13 residues. The CDR3 reads CSVGGQGGQPQHF. The DNA of the CDR3 is TGCAGCGTGGGAGGACAGGGCGGTCAGCCCCAGCATTTT. Full variable domain (outside the CDR3, taken from reference TRBV29-1 and TRBJ1-5): SAVISQKPSRDICQRGTSLTIQCQVDSQVTMMFWYRQQPGQSLTLIATANQGSEATYESGFVIDKFPISRPNLTFSTLTVSNMSPEDSSIYLCSVGGQGGQPQHFGDGTRLSIL.

V gene TRBV9 combines with J gene TRBJ2-2; D remains unclear. This CDR3 is built from 15 residues. Between the trimmed V and J ends, which lost 0 bases and 6 bases, there was a span of 12 bases. The germline V gene has CDR1 SGDLS and CDR2 YYNGEE. The CDR3, as DNA: TGTGCCAGCAGCGTAGGTAGTTCTGAATCCGGGGAGCTGTTTTTT. Translating it yields CASSVGSSESGELFF.

The rearrangement links TRBV5-1 to TRBJ1-1; no reliable D call. Germline V gene sequence: CDR1 SGHRS, CDR2 YFSETQ. The V end was cut by 4 bases, the J end by 4 bases, with 17 bases between. The CDR3 is 15 amino acids. The CDR3 sequence: CASSPSVNQATEAFF. The CDR3 DNA follows: TGCGCCAGCAGCCCTTCCGTTAATCAGGCCACTGAAGCTTTCTTT.

This chain uses TRBV28 with TRBJ2-7, with 8 bases identical to TRBD1. CDR1 is MDHEN, CDR2 SYDVKM, per germline. The J segment lost 2 bases and the V segment lost 3 bases, leaving 9 bases of the junction unmatched. The length of the CDR3 is 16 residues. The chain's CDR3 is CASSLAGTGTPYEQYF. The DNA for the CDR3 is TGTGCCAGCAGTTTGGCCGGGACAGGTACTCCCTACGAGCAGTACTTC.

The rearrangement uses TRBV7-8 and TRBJ1-5, with D maybe TRBD1 (5 bases). There are 15 residues in the CDR3. V dropped 3 bases and J dropped 1 base, with 10 bases sitting between them. Germline values: CDR1 SGHVS, CDR2 FQNEAQ. The CDR3 bases are TGTGCCAGCAGCTTCGGAGACAGAAGCAATCAGCCCCAGCATTTT. This encodes CASSFGDRSNQPQHF.

The rearrangement joins TRBV11-3 to TRBJ1-1, with 7 bases identical to TRBD1. The CDR3 runs to 16 residues. Germline V gene sequence: CDR1 SGHNT, CDR2 YENEEA. J gave up 6 bases and V 4 bases, and 14 bases lay outside the gene matches. In nucleotides, the CDR3 is TGTGCCAGCAGCTCTTCCATGGACAGGCCCACTCCTGAAGCTTTCTTT. Its translation is CASSSSMDRPTPEAFF. The full variable domain, with the rest looked up from reference TRBV11-3 and TRBJ1-1, is EAGVVQSPRYKIIEKKQPVAFWCNPISGHNTLYWYLQNLGQGPELLIRYENEEAVDDSQLPKDRFSAERLKGVDSTLKIQPAELGDSAVYLCASSSSMDRPTPEAFFGQGTRLTVV.

Note on this clone: Since no conserved phenylalanine or tryptophan closes the CDR3, a read error is the likely cause. The limits of the CDR3 on the DNA are not certain, so only TCRdb's listed CDR3 is given. The chain is built from TRBV6-5 and TRBJ1-1; TRBD1, the table's D call, lacks a check against the DNA. The CDR3 spans 12 residues, counting both ends. Germline V gene sequence: CDR1 MNHEY, CDR2 SVGAGI. The CDR3 protein is CASSYAAGPLQL.

Remarks on this clone: Germline and junction disagree at one end, which may indicate a read error. The same CDR3 arises from other DNA sequences in this sample as well. This chain uses TRBV5-4 with TRBJ2-7; TRBD1 aligns across 7 bases. The CDR3 covers 14 residues. CDR1 and CDR2 from the germline V gene are SGHNT and YYREEE (reference sequence). The CDR3 is CASSPRQGKDEQYF. Here the CDR3 DNA reads TGCGCCAGCAGCCCTCGACAGGGTAAGGACGAGCAGTACTTC.

The chain links TRBV7-9 to TRBJ2-7; tentatively, D is TRBD1 (5 bases). This CDR3 is built from 14 residues. V was trimmed by 3 bases and J by 2 bases, leaving 11 bases between them. CDR1 and CDR2 (germline): SEHNR, FQNEAQ (reference sequence). The CDR3 nucleotides are TGTGCCAGCAGCTTTACCAGACAGCCCTACGAGCAGTACTTC. Residues: CASSFTRQPYEQYF. The entire variable domain, with the rest obtained from reference TRBV7-9 and TRBJ2-7, is as follows: DTGVSQNPRHKITKRGQNVTFRCDPISEHNRLYWYRQTLGQGPEFLTYFQNEAQLEKSRLLSDRFSAERPKGSFSTLEIQRTEQGDSAMYLCASSFTRQPYEQYFGPGTRLTVT.

The V and J genes are TRBV27 and TRBJ2-1; the D gene is possibly TRBD2 (6 bases). Germline CDR1 and CDR2: MNHEY and SMNVEV (reference sequence). Trimming stripped 3 bases from V and 7 bases from J, with 10 bases between. The CDR3 runs to 13 residues. CDR3 region: CASSLVGRNEQFF. CDR3 DNA: TGTGCCAGCAGTTTGGTGGGGAGGAATGAGCAGTTCTTC.

The table lists this clone with a count of one. The rearrangement links TRBV30 to TRBJ1-5; D is unresolved. CDR1 is GTSNPN, CDR2 SVGIG, per germline (reference sequence). CDR3 length equals 13 residues. V was clipped by 4 bases and J by 1 base, with 8 bases between them. The CDR3 coding sequence is TGTGCCTGGAATGACTGGAGCAATCAGCCCCAGCATTTT. It translates to CAWNDWSNQPQHF.

The rearrangement joins TRBV7-9 to TRBJ1-2; D is undetermined. From germline, CDR1 is SEHNR and CDR2 FQNEAQ (reference sequence). Deletions cut 1 base from V and 4 bases from J, with 13 bases between. The CDR3 length is 15 residues. Written as DNA, the CDR3 is TGTGCCAGCAGCTTAGTGGAGGGTCGGGGCTATGGCTACACCTTC. Translation gives CASSLVEGRGYGYTF.

This chain connects TRBV11-3 to TRBJ2-1; 7 bases agree with TRBD1. Per germline, CDR1 SGHNT and CDR2 YENEEA. The V segment lost 0 bases and the J segment 0 bases; nucleotides outside the gene matches: 5. The CDR3 extends over 17 amino acids. This chain's CDR3 is CASSLEGQRNSYNEQFF. The CDR3 region has the DNA TGTGCCAGCAGCTTAGAGGGACAGCGTAACTCCTACAATGAGCAGTTCTTC.

This chain uses TRBV7-8 with TRBJ1-2; 8 bases map to TRBD1. With 2 bases clipped from V and 4 bases from J, the junction kept 6 bases outside the gene matches. The CDR3 spans 15 residues. The V gene's germline CDR1 is SGHVS and CDR2 FQNEAQ. The CDR3 is CASSLPGQGSYGYTF. CDR3 sequence (DNA): TGTGCCAGCAGCTTACCTGGACAGGGTTCCTATGGCTACACCTTC.

V gene TRBV9 combines with J gene TRBJ1-1; 7 bases fit TRBD1. With 2 bases clipped from V and 1 base from J, the junction kept 8 bases outside the gene matches. Germline assignment: CDR1 SGDLS and CDR2 YYNGEE. CDR3 size: 16 residues. CDR3 loop: CASSVIGTATNTEAFF. DNA for the CDR3: TGTGCCAGCAGCGTGATTGGGACAGCGACGAACACTGAAGCTTTCTTT.

This clone showed up just a few times. V usage is TRBV2 and J usage is TRBJ1-5; 7 nucleotides agree with TRBD1. V shed 6 bases, J shed 4 bases, and the junction held 6 bases outside the gene matches. Germline CDR1 and CDR2: SNHLY and FYNNEI. The CDR3 has 14 amino acids. This CDR3 is CASRGDSQNQPQHF. In DNA, the CDR3 is TGTGCCAGCAGGGGGGACAGCCAAAATCAGCCCCAGCATTTT. Full variable domain (rest looked up from reference TRBV2 and TRBJ1-5): EPEVTQTPSHQVTQMGQEVILRCVPISNHLYFYWYRQILGQKVEFLVSFYNNEISEKSEIFDDQFSVERPDGSNFTLKIRSTKLEDSAMYFCASRGDSQNQPQHFGDGTRLSIL.

The chain joins TRBV6-5 to TRBJ1-6; 9 positions match TRBD1. The germline CDR1 and CDR2 sequences are MNHEY and SVGAGI. The CDR3 sequence is 15 residues long. The V gene end was trimmed by 6 bases and the J gene end by 7 bases; junction bases not matched to a gene: 7. The CDR3 region has the DNA TGTGCCAGCAGGGGGGACAGGGAAAGAAATTCACCCCTCCACTTT. This codes for CASRGDRERNSPLHF.

The chain couples TRBV7-2 to TRBJ1-2; D may be TRBD1 (6 bases). CDR3 length: 14 amino acids. V dropped 2 bases and J dropped 2 bases, with 9 bases sitting between them. Germline assignment: CDR1 SGHTA and CDR2 FQGNSA. The CDR3 reads CASSLRDKNYGYTF. CDR3 DNA sequence: TGTGCCAGCAGCTTACGGGACAAAAACTATGGCTACACCTTC.

To note about this clone: At one boundary the junction diverges from the germline segment, which might be a read error. The rearrangement uses TRBV7-9 and TRBJ1-4; D not resolved. The CDR3 totals 16 residues. Germline V gene data show CDR1 as SEHNR and CDR2 as FQNEAQ (reference sequence). This CDR3 is CSSSSARAPTNEKLFF. The CDR3 DNA sequence: TGTTCCAGCAGCTCAGCACGAGCTCCAACTAATGAAAAACTGTTTTTT.

This clone was detected a few times. This chain links TRBV5-1 with TRBJ2-1; D gene unclear. From germline, CDR1 is SGHRS and CDR2 YFSETQ. The CDR3 is made up of 12 amino acids. V lost 2 bases and J lost 7, with 7 bases in between. CDR3 amino acids: CASSLAQNEQFF. The CDR3 DNA follows: TGCGCCAGCAGCTTAGCGCAGAATGAGCAGTTCTTC.

This clone appeared a few times. The chain has TRBV6-6 and TRBJ1-5; perhaps TRBD1 as D (5 bases). Germline V gives CDR1 MNHNY, CDR2 SVGAGI (reference sequence). The germline V and J ends were trimmed by 6 bases and 3 bases, with 15 bases remaining between them. There are 15 residues in the CDR3. The CDR3 loop is CASSRNVGDNQPQHF. In DNA form, the CDR3 reads TGTGCCAGCAGCAGAAACGTAGGGGACAATCAGCCCCAGCATTTT.

Concerning this clone: Other DNA sequences within the sample encode an identical CDR3. This chain links TRBV18 with TRBJ2-5; D is possibly TRBD1 (5 bases). The CDR3 contains 13 residues. V lost 4 bases, J lost 5 bases, and 11 bases lay in between. Germline V CDR1 and CDR2: KGHSH, LQKENI. The DNA of the CDR3 is TGTGCCAGCTCACTAGGACAACAGGAGACCCAGTACTTC. Translated, it gives CASSLGQQETQYF.

This clone was counted between two and nine times. The chain is built from TRBV5-8 and TRBJ1-4, with 9 nucleotides matching TRBD1. V lost 4 bases, J lost 7 bases, and 14 bases stayed unmatched. From germline, CDR1 is SGHTS and CDR2 YDEGEE. The CDR3 loop spans 17 amino acids. CDR3 DNA sequence: TGTGCCAGCAGCCGGGGACAGGGTGTGGTTGTCAGTGAAAAACTGTTTTTT. Amino acids: CASSRGQGVVVSEKLFF.

This clone has just one count. This chain uses TRBV18 with TRBJ1-1, with TRBD1 identical over 7 bases. Germline lookup yields CDR1 KGHSH and CDR2 LQKENI. With 6 bases clipped from V and 1 base from J, the junction kept 5 bases outside the gene matches. The CDR3 consists of 14 residues. In DNA, the CDR3 is TGTGCCAGCTCGACCGGACAGGCGAACACTGAAGCTTTCTTT. This gives the protein CASSTGQANTEAFF.

The count of this clone is one. This CDR3 is CASSGLPNTEAFF. The CDR3 DNA reads as TGTGCCAGCAGTGGTCTCCCTAACACTGAAGCTTTCTTT. The gene calls are TRBV6-1 and TRBJ1-1; D is ambiguous. V lost 4 bases to trimming and J lost 2 bases, with 8 bases between them. The germline V gene has CDR1 MNHNS and CDR2 SASEGT. The CDR3 is 13 amino acids.